One TCR beta chain is described in this entry. This CDR3 spans 11 amino acids. Germline V gives CDR1 SGDLS, CDR2 YYNGEE. The V gene lost 0 bases and the J gene lost 8 bases, with 5 bases spanning the gap. This sample is drawn from a study of T cell responses to AZD1222 COVID-19 vaccine. This table comes from immunoSEQ multiplex PCR, and its TCRdb copy is limited to in-frame clones, with some not included. Among 120,000 or so clones listed, 75% to 95% were seen once. The sample here was peripheral blood, taken 28 days after the second dose of the MenACWY control vaccine. This rearrangement joins TRBV9 to TRBJ1-1; D unclear. The sequence derives from an adult who received the MenACWY meningococcal vaccine as a control. The DNA of the CDR3 is TGTGCCAGCAGCGTAGGGCCGGAAGCTTTCTTT. Translated: CASSVGPEAFF.